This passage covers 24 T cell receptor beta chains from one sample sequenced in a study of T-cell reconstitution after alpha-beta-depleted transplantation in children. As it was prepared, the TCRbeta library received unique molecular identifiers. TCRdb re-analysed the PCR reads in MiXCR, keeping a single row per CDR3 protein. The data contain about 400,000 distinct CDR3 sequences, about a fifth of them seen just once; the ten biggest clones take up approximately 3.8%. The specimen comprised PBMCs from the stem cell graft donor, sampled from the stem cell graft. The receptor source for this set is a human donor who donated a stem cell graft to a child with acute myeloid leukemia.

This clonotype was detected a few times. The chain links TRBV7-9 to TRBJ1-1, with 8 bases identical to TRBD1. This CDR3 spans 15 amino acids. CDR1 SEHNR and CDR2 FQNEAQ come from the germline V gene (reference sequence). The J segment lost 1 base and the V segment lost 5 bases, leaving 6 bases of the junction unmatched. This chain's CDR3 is CASSNPGGWNTEAFF. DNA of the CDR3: TGTGCCAGCAGCAACCCAGGGGGCTGGAACACTGAAGCTTTCTTT.

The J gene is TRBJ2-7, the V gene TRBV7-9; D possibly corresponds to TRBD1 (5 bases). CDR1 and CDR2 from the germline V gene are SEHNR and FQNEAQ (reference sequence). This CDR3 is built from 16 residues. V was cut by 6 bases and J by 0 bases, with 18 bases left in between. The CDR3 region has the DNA TGTGCCAGCAGTCCCAGGTCGACAGTTCCCTCCTACGAGCAGTACTTC. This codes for CASSPRSTVPSYEQYF.

In DNA, the CDR3 is TGCAGTGCTGGGACTAGCGGTCGGACGAACACCGGGGAGCTGTTTTTT. It specifies CSAGTSGRTNTGELFF. The chain uses TRBV20-1 and TRBJ2-2, with 11 bases identical to TRBD2. The CDR3 runs 16 residues. Germline V CDR1 and CDR2: DFQATT, SNEGSKA (reference sequence). V was clipped by 5 bases and J by 0 bases; unmatched bases: 5.

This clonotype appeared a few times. CDR3 sequence (DNA): TGTGCCAGCAGACCCCGAATAGCGGGAAGGTCAGATACGCAGTATTTT. Amino acids: CASRPRIAGRSDTQYF. This sequence joins TRBV28 and TRBJ2-3; 8 bases are shared with TRBD2. This CDR3 has 16 amino acids. Germline V lookup: CDR1 MDHEN, CDR2 SYDVKM. V lost 6 bases and J lost 4; bases outside the gene matches: 12.

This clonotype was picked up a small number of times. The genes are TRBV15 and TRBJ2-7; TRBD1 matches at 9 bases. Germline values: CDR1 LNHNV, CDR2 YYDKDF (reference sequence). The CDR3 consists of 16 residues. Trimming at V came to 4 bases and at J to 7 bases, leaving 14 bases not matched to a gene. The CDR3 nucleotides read TGTGCCACCAGCATGACCCCCGGGACAGGGTCGTTTGAGCAGTACTTC. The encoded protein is CATSMTPGTGSFEQYF.

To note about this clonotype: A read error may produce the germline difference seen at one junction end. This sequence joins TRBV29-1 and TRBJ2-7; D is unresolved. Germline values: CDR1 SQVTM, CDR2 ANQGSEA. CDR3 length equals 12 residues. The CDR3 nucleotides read TGCAGCGTTCGTTCAGGTACCTACGCGCAGTACTTC. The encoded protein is CSVRSGTYAQYF.

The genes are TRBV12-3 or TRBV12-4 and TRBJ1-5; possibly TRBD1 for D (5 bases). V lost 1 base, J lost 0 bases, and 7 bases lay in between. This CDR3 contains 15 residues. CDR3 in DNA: TGTGCCAGCAGTTTAGGACAGAGTAGCAATCAGCCCCAGCATTTT. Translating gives CASSLGQSSNQPQHF.

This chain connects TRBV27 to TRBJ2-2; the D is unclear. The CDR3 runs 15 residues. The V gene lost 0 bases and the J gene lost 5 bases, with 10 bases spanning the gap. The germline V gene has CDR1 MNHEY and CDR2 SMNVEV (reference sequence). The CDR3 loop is CASSLSFSRTGELFF. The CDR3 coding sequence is TGTGCCAGCAGTTTATCTTTTAGCAGGACCGGGGAGCTGTTTTTT.

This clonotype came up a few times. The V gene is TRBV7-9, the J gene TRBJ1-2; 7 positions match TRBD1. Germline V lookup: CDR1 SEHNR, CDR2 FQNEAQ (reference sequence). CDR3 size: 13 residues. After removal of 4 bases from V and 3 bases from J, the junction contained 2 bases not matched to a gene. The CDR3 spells CASSYGQDYGYTF. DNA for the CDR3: TGTGCCAGCAGCTATGGACAGGACTATGGCTACACCTTC.

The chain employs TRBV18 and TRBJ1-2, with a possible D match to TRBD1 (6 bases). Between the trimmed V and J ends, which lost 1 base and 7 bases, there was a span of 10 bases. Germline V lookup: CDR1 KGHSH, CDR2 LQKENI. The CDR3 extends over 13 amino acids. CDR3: CASSPLGGAGYTF. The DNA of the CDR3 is TGTGCCAGCTCACCACTGGGGGGCGCTGGCTACACCTTC.

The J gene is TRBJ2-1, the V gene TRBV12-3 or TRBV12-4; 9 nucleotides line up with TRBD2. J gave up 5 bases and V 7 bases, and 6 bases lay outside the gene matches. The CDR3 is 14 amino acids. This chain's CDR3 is CASIAGGPHNEQFF. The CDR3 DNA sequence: TGTGCCAGCATCGCGGGAGGGCCCCACAATGAGCAGTTCTTC.

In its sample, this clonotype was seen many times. CDR3 nucleotide sequence: TGTGCCATCAGTGAGGGGCTAGTTGCGACGCGGACGCAGTATTTT. Its protein product is CAISEGLVATRTQYF. The chain employs TRBV10-3 and TRBJ2-3; D remains unclear. Germline assignment: CDR1 ENHRY and CDR2 SYGVKD. There are 15 residues in the CDR3. Trimming removed 2 bases at V and 9 bases at J, with 18 bases between.

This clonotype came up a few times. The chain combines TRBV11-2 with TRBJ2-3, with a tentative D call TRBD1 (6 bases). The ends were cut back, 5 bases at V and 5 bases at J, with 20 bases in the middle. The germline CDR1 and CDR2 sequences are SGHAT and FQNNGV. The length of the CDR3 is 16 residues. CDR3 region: CASSLTGQSPLDTQYF. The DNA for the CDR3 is TGTGCCAGCAGCCTTACAGGACAGAGCCCTCTAGATACGCAGTATTTT.

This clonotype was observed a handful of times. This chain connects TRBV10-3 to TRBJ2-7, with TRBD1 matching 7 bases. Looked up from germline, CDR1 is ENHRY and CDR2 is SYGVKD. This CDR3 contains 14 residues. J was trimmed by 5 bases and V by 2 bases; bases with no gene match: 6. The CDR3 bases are TGTGCCATCAGTGAGGGGACAGATATCAACGAGCAGTACTTC. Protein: CAISEGTDINEQYF.

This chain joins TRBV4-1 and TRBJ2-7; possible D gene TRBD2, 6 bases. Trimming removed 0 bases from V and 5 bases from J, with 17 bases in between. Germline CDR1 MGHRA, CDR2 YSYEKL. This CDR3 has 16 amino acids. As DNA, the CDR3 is TGCGCCAGCAGCCAAGATAGGAAGGGGAGGATCCACGAGCAGTACTTC. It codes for CASSQDRKGRIHEQYF.

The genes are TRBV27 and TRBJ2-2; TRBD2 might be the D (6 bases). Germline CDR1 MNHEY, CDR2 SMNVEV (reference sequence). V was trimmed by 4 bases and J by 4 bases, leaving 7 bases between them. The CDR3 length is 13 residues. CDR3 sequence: CASSWTITGELFF. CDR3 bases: TGTGCCAGCAGTTGGACTATCACCGGGGAGCTGTTTTTT.

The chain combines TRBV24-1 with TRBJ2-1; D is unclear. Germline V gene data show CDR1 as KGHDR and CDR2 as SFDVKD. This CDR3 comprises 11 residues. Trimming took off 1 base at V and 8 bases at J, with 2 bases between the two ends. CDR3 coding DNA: TGTGCCACCAGTGATTTCGATGAGCAGTTCTTC. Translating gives CATSDFDEQFF.

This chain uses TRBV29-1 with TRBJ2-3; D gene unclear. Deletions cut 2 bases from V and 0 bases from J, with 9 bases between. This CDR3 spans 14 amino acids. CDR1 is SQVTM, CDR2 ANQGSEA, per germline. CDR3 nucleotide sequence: TGCAGCGTTGAATTGGGTGTTAGCACAGATACGCAGTATTTT. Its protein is CSVELGVSTDTQYF.

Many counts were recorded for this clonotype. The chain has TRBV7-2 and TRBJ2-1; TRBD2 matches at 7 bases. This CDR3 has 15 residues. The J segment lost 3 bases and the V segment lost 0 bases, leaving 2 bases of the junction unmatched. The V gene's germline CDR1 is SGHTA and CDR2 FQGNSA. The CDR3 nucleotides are TGTGCCAGCAGCTTAGCCGGGACTAACTACAATGAGCAGTTCTTC. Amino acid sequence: CASSLAGTNYNEQFF.

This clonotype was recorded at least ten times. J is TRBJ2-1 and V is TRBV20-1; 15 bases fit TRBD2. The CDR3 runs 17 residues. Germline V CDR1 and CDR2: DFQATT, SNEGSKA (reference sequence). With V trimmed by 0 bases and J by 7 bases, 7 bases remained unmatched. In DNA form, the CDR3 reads TGCAGTGCTAGAGATCTCTTAGGACTAGCGGGGGGGAATGAGCAGTTCTTC. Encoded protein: CSARDLLGLAGGNEQFF.

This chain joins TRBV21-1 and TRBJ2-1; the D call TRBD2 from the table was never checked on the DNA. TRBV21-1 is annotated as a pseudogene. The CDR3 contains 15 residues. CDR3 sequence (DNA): TGTGCCAGACGGACTAGCGGGATCTCCTACAATGAGCAGTTCTTC. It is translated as CARRTSGISYNEQFF.

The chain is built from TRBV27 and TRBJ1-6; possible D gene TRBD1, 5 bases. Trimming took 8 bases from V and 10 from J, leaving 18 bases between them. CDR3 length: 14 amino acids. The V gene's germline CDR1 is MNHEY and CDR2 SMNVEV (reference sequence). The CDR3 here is CASGLRGGGSPLHF. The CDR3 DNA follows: TGTGCCAGCGGGTTGAGGGGCGGAGGGTCACCCCTCCACTTT.

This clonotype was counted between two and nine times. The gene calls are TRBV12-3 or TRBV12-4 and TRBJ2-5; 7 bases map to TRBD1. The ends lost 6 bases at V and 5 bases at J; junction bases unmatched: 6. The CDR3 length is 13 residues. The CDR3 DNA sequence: TGTGCCAGCAGGTCGACAGGGCGGGAGACCCAGTACTTC. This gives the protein CASRSTGRETQYF.

DNA for the CDR3: TGTGCCACCAGTGGGAACGGACCTTACGAGCAGTACTTC. Residues: CATSGNGPYEQYF. The rearrangement uses TRBV24-1 and TRBJ2-7; no reliable D call. This CDR3 is 13 amino acids long. CDR1 and CDR2 from the germline V gene are KGHDR and SFDVKD. V was pared by 5 bases and J by 4 bases, with 11 bases between.